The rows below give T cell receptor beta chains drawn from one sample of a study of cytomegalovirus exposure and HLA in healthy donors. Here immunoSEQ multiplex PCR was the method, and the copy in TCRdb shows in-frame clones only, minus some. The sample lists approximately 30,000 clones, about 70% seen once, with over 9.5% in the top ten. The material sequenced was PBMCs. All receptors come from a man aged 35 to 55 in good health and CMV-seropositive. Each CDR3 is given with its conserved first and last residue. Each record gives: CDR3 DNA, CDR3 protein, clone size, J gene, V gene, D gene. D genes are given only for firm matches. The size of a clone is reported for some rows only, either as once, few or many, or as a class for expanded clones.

CDR3 DNA: TGTGCCAGCAGCTCTTTGAGGGGGACAGGCTCCTACGAGCAGTACTTC
CDR3 protein: CASSSLRGTGSYEQYF
clone size: .
J gene: TRBJ2-7
V gene: TRBV11-3
D gene: TRBD1

CDR3 DNA: TGTGCCAGTAGTACGACGGGGTCCTATGGCTACACCTTC
CDR3 protein: CASSTTGSYGYTF
clone size: .
J gene: TRBJ1-2
V gene: TRBV19
D gene: .

CDR3 DNA: TGTGCCAGCAGCCAGGGGAGCGGGGGGGCCTGGGAGTCAATCTACGAGCAGTACTTC
CDR3 protein: CASSQGSGGAWESIYEQYF
clone size: .
J gene: TRBJ2-7
V gene: TRBV7-4
D gene: TRBD2

CDR3 DNA: TGTGCCAGCAGCCAAGGTCAATTCCGCGGCCAGCAGTACTTC
CDR3 protein: CASSQGQFRGQQYF
clone size: .
J gene: TRBJ2-7
V gene: TRBV14
D gene: .

CDR3 DNA: TGTGCCAGCAGTTCGCGAGGAATCTCTGGAAACACCATATATTTT
CDR3 protein: CASSSRGISGNTIYF
clone size: .
J gene: TRBJ1-3
V gene: TRBV27
D gene: .

CDR3 DNA: TGTGCCAGTAGGGACAGGGGAAGTGATACGCAGTATTTT
CDR3 protein: CASRDRGSDTQYF
clone size: .
J gene: TRBJ2-3
V gene: TRBV19
D gene: TRBD1

CDR3 DNA: TGCGCCAGCAGCCAAGATTCCCTCCTCCGGGGCAATGAGCAGTTCTTC
CDR3 protein: CASSQDSLLRGNEQFF
clone size: .
J gene: TRBJ2-1
V gene: TRBV4-1
D gene: .

CDR3 DNA: TGTGCCAGCAGTCAGGGACTAGCGGGGGCAGATACGCAGTATTTT
CDR3 protein: CASSQGLAGADTQYF
clone size: .
J gene: TRBJ2-3
V gene: TRBV2
D gene: TRBD2

CDR3 DNA: TGTGCCAGCGGGACAGCAACTAACTATGGCTACACCTTC
CDR3 protein: CASGTATNYGYTF
clone size: .
J gene: TRBJ1-2
V gene: TRBV28
D gene: TRBD1

CDR3 DNA: TGTGCCAGCAGCTTAGAGGGGCAAACTGAAGCTTTCTTT
CDR3 protein: CASSLEGQTEAFF
clone size: .
J gene: TRBJ1-1
V gene: TRBV7-9
D gene: .

CDR3 DNA: TGCGCCAGCAGCCAACCCCTCGGGGAGACCCAGTACTTC
CDR3 protein: CASSQPLGETQYF
clone size: .
J gene: TRBJ2-5
V gene: TRBV4-1
D gene: .

CDR3 DNA: TGTGCCAGCAGGGACGATGCCGGGCCGGCGGGTGGCTACACCTTC
CDR3 protein: CASRDDAGPAGGYTF
clone size: few
J gene: TRBJ1-2
V gene: TRBV2
D gene: .

CDR3 DNA: TGTGCCAGCATTAAGAGACAGGGGTGGCGGGGCTACACCTTC
CDR3 protein: CASIKRQGWRGYTF
clone size: once
J gene: TRBJ1-2
V gene: TRBV28
D gene: TRBD1

CDR3 DNA: TGTGCCAGCAGACACGATAATATACAGGACGGCTACACCTTC
CDR3 protein: CASRHDNIQDGYTF
clone size: .
J gene: TRBJ1-2
V gene: TRBV5-5
D gene: .

CDR3 DNA: TGCGCCAGCAGCTTGGCAGGGTCAGAGACCCAGTACTTC
CDR3 protein: CASSLAGSETQYF
clone size: .
J gene: TRBJ2-5
V gene: TRBV5-1
D gene: .

CDR3 DNA: TGTGCCAGCAGCGTCGGACTCTACGAGCAGTACTTC
CDR3 protein: CASSVGLYEQYF
clone size: .
J gene: TRBJ2-7
V gene: TRBV5-6
D gene: .

CDR3 DNA: TGTGCCAGCAGTTTACGGGCGGGGACGTACTACGAGCAGTACTTC
CDR3 protein: CASSLRAGTYYEQYF
clone size: .
J gene: TRBJ2-7
V gene: TRBV27
D gene: .

CDR3 DNA: TGTGCCAGCACCCCGTGGGGGGCAGGGGGCTTATACGAGCAGTACTTC
CDR3 protein: CASTPWGAGGLYEQYF
clone size: .
J gene: TRBJ2-7
V gene: TRBV5-6
D gene: TRBD1

CDR3 DNA: TGTGCCAGCGGGGGCCTCGTCCAAGAGACCCAGTACTTC
CDR3 protein: CASGGLVQETQYF
clone size: .
J gene: TRBJ2-5
V gene: TRBV6-6
D gene: .

CDR3 DNA: TGTGCCAGCAGTTCGAACAGGGGAAACACTGAAGCTTTCTTT
CDR3 protein: CASSSNRGNTEAFF
clone size: few
J gene: TRBJ1-1
V gene: TRBV27
D gene: TRBD1

CDR3 DNA: TGTGCCAGCAGCACAGGACTAGCAGCCTCCTACGAGCAGTACTTC
CDR3 protein: CASSTGLAASYEQYF
clone size: .
J gene: TRBJ2-7
V gene: TRBV11-2
D gene: TRBD2

CDR3 DNA: TGTGCCAGTAGTAACCGCGGGACAGGGGCAGAGACCCAGTACTTC
CDR3 protein: CASSNRGTGAETQYF
clone size: .
J gene: TRBJ2-5
V gene: TRBV19
D gene: TRBD1

CDR3 DNA: TGTGCCAGCAGATTTCCGGGACAGAAGGGCAATCAGCCCCAGCATTTT
CDR3 protein: CASRFPGQKGNQPQHF
clone size: .
J gene: TRBJ1-5
V gene: TRBV28
D gene: TRBD1

CDR3 DNA: TGTGCCATCAGTGACATCCACGAGCAGTACTTC
CDR3 protein: CAISDIHEQYF
clone size: few
J gene: TRBJ2-7
V gene: TRBV10-3
D gene: .

CDR3 DNA: TGTGCCAGCAGCCCTCGACCCCTAGCAGAGACCCAGTACTTC
CDR3 protein: CASSPRPLAETQYF
clone size: .
J gene: TRBJ2-5
V gene: TRBV7-8
D gene: .

CDR3 DNA: TGTGCCATCAGTGAGTCTACGGGGAGGATGGTGGATACGCAGTATTTT
CDR3 protein: CAISESTGRMVDTQYF
clone size: .
J gene: TRBJ2-3
V gene: TRBV10-3
D gene: .